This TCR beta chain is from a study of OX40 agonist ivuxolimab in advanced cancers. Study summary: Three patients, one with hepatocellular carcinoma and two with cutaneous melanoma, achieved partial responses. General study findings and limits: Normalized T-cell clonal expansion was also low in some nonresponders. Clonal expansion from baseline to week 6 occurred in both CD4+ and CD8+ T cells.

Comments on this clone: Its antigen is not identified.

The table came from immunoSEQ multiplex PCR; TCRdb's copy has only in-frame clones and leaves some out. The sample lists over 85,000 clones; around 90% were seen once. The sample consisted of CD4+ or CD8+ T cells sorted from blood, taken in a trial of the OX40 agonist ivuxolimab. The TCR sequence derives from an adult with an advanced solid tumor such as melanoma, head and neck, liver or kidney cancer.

This CDR3 reads CASSFTGEVWNEQFF. DNA of the CDR3: TGTGCCAGCTCATTTACCGGGGAGGTGTGGAATGAGCAGTTCTTC. V and J are TRBV6-6 and TRBJ2-1; D may be TRBD2 (6 bases). Trimming took off 8 bases at V and 7 bases at J, with 21 bases between the two ends. Looked up from germline, CDR1 is MNHNY and CDR2 is SVGAGI (reference sequence). This CDR3 is 15 amino acids long.